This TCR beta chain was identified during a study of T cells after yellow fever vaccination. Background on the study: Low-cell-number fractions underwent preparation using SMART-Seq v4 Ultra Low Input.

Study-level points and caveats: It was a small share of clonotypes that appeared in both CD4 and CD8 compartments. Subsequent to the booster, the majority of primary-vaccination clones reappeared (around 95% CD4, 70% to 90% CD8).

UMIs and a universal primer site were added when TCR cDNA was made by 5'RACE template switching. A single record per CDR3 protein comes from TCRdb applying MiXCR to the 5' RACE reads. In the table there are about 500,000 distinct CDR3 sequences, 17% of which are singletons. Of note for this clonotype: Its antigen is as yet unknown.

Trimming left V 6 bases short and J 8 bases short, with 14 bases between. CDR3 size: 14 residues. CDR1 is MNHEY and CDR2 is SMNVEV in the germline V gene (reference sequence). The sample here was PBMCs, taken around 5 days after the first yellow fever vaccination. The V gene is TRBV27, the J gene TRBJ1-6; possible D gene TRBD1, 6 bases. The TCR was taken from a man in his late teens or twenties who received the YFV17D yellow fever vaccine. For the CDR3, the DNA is TGTGCCAGCAGCCGAGGGGGATACGATTCACCCCTCCACTTT. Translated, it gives CASSRGGYDSPLHF.